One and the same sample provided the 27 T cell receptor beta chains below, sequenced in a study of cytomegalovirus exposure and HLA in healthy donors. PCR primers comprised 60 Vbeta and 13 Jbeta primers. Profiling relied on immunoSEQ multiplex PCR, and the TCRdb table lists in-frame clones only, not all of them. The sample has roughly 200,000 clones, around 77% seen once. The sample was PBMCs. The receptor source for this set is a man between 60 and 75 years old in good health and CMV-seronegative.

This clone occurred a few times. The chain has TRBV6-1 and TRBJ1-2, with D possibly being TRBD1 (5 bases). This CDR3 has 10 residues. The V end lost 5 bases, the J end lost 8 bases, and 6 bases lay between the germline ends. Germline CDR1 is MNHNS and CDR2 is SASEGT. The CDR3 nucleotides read TGTGCCAGCAGTCGGACAGGCTACACCTTC. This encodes CASSRTGYTF.

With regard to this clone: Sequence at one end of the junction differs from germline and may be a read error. The chain's CDR3 is CASSGDTSPGANVLPF. The CDR3 region has the DNA TGTGCCAGCAGTGGGGACACCTCCCCTGGGGCCAACGTCCTGCCTTTC. The V call is TRBV2, the J call TRBJ2-6, with D perhaps TRBD1 (6 bases). Looked up from germline, CDR1 is SNHLY and CDR2 is FYNNEI. This CDR3 contains 16 residues.

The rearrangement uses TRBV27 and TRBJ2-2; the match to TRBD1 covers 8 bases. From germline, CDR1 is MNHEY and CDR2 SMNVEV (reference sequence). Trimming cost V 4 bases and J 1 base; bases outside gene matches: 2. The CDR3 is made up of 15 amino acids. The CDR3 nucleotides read TGTGCCAGCAGTTGGACAGGGATGAACACCGGGGAGCTGTTTTTT. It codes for CASSWTGMNTGELFF.

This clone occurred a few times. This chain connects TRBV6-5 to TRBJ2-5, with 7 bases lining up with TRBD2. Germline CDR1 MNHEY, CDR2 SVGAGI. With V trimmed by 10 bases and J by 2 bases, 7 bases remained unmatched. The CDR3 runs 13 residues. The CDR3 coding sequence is TGTGCCACAAGCGGGGCCCTGCAAGAGACCCAGTACTTC. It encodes CATSGALQETQYF.

CDR3 protein: CASSEADRISGNTIYF. In nucleotides, the CDR3 is TGTGCCAGCAGTGAAGCCGACAGGATCTCTGGAAACACCATATATTTT. The chain links TRBV6-1 to TRBJ1-3, with D possibly matching TRBD1 (6 bases). The V and J ends lost 0 bases and 0 bases respectively, with 9 bases between them. This CDR3 is 16 amino acids long. Per the germline V gene, CDR1 is MNHNS and CDR2 is SASEGT.

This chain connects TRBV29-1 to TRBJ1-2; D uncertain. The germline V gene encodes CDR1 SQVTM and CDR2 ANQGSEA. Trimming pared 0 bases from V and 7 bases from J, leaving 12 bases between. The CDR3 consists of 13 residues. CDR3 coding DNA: TGCAGCGTTGAAGATTTGAGGCGGGGTGGCTACACCTTC. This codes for CSVEDLRRGGYTF. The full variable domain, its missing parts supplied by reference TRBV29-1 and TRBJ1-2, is SAVISQKPSRDICQRGTSLTIQCQVDSQVTMMFWYRQQPGQSLTLIATANQGSEATYESGFVIDKFPISRPNLTFSTLTVSNMSPEDSSIYLCSVEDLRRGGYTFGSGTRLTVV.

This CDR3 reads CASSAPRVYTEAFF. CDR3 DNA sequence: TGTGCCAGCAGCGCACCCAGGGTGTACACTGAAGCTTTCTTT. The chain joins TRBV4-2 to TRBJ1-1, with a possible D match to TRBD1 (5 bases). The CDR3 has 14 residues. In germline, CDR1 is LGHNA, CDR2 YNFKEQ. V shed 5 bases and J shed 3 bases, with 13 bases lying between them.

The CDR3: CASSASGTGCEQYF. CDR3 nucleotide sequence: TGTGCCAGCAGTGCCTCCGGGACAGGTTGCGAGCAGTACTTC. The chain has TRBV6-5 and TRBJ2-7; 8 bases agree with TRBD1. The CDR3 has 14 amino acids. Germline loops: CDR1 MNHEY, CDR2 SVGAGI. Trimming took 5 bases from V and 6 from J; bases not matched to a gene: 9.

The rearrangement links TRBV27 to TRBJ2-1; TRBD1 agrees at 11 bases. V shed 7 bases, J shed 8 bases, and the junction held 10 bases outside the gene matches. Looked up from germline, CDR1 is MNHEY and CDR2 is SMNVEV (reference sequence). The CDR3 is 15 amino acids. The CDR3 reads CASTTGQGVGDEQFF. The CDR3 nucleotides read TGTGCCAGCACCACGGGACAGGGGGTTGGAGATGAGCAGTTCTTC.

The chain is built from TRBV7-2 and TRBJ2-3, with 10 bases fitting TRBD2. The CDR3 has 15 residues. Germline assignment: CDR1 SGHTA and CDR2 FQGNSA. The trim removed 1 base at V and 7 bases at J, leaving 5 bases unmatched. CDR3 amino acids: CASSLGSSGSNTQYF. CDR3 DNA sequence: TGTGCCAGCAGCTTAGGGTCTAGCGGGAGCAATACGCAGTATTTT.

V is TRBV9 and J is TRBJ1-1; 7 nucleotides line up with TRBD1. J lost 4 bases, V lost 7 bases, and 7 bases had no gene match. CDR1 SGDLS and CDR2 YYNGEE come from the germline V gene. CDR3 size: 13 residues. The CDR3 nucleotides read TGTGCCAGCTCACCAACAGGGGCCACTGAAGCTTTCTTT. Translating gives CASSPTGATEAFF.

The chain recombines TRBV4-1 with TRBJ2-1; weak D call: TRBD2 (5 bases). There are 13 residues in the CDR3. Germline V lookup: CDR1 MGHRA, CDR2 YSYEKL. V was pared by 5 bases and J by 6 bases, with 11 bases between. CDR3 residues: CASSRTLLNEQFF. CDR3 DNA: TGCGCCAGCAGCAGGACTTTACTCAATGAGCAGTTCTTC.

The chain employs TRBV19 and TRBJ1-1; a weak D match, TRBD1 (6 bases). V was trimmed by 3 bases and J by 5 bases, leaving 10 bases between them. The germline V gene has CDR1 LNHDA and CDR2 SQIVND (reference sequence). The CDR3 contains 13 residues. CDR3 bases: TGTGCCAGTAGTATGCAGGGGTATACTGAAGCTTTCTTT. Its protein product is CASSMQGYTEAFF. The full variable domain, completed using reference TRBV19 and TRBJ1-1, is DGGITQSPKYLFRKEGQNVTLSCEQNLNHDAMYWYRQDPGQGLRLIYYSQIVNDFQKGDIAEGYSVSREKKESFPLTVTSAQKNPTAFYLCASSMQGYTEAFFGQGTRLTVV.

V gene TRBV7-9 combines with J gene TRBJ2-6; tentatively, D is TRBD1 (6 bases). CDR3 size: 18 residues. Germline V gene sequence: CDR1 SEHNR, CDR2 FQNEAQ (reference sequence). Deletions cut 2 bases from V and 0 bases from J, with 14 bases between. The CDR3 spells CASSLSPGAYSGANVLTF. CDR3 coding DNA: TGTGCCAGCAGCTTATCCCCAGGGGCCTACTCTGGGGCCAACGTCCTGACTTTC. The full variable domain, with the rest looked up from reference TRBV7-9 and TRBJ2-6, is DTGVSQNPRHKITKRGQNVTFRCDPISEHNRLYWYRQTLGQGPEFLTYFQNEAQLEKSRLLSDRFSAERPKGSFSTLEIQRTEQGDSAMYLCASSLSPGAYSGANVLTFGAGSRLTVL.

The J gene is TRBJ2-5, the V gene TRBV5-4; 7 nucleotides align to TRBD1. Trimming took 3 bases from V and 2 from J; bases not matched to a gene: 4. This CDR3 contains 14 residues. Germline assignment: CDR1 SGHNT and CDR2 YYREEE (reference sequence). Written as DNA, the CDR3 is TGTGCCAGCAGCTCACAGGGGACGCAAGAGACCCAGTACTTC. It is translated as CASSSQGTQETQYF.

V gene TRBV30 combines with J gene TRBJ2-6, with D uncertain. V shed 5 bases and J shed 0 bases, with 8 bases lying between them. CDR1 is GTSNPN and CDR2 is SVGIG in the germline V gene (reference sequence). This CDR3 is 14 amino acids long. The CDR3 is CAWRRCSGANVLTF. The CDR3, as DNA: TGTGCCTGGCGGCGGTGCTCTGGGGCCAACGTCCTGACTTTC.

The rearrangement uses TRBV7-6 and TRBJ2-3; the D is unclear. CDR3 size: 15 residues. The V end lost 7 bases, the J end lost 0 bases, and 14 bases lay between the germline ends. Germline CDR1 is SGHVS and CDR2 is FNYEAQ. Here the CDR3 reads CASIEQQPSTDTQYF. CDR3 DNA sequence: TGTGCCAGCATCGAACAACAGCCTAGCACAGATACGCAGTATTTT.

The chain's CDR3 is CATAQGGRETQYF. CDR3 nucleotide sequence: TGTGCCACCGCTCAGGGGGGCCGGGAGACCCAGTACTTC. This chain uses TRBV19 with TRBJ2-5, with TRBD1 as a possible D gene (7 bases). This CDR3 region has 13 residues. CDR1 and CDR2 (germline): LNHDA, SQIVND (reference sequence). V lost 10 bases to trimming and J lost 5 bases, with 17 bases between them.

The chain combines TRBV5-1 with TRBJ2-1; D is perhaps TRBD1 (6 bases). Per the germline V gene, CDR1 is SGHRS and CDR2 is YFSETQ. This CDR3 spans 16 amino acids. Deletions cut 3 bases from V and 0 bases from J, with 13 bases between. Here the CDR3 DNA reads TGCGCCAGCAGCTCCGACGGACAGAGCTCCTACAATGAGCAGTTCTTC. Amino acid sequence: CASSSDGQSSYNEQFF.

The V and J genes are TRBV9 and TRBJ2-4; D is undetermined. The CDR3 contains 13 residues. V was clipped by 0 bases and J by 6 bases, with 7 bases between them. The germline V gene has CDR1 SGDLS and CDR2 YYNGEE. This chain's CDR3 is CASSVGSGNIQYF. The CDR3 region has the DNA TGTGCCAGCAGCGTAGGATCAGGAAACATTCAGTACTTC. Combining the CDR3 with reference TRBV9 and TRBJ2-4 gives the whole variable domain DSGVTQTPKHLITATGQRVTLRCSPRSGDLSVYWYQQSLDQGLQFLIQYYNGEERAKGNILERFSAQQFPDLHSELNLSSLELGDSALYFCASSVGSGNIQYFGAGTRLSVL.

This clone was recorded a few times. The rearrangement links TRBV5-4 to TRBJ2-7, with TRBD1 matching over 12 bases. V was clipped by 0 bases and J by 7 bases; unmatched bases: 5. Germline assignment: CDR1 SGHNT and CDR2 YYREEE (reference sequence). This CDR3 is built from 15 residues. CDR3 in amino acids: CASSLGGQGAVEQYF. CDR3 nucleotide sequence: TGTGCCAGCAGCTTGGGGGGACAGGGGGCTGTTGAGCAGTACTTC.

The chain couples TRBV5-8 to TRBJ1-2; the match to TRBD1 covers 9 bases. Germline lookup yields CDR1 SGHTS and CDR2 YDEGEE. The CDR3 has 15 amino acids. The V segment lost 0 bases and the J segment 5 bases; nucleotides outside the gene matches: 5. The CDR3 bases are TGTGCCAGCAGCTTGGGACAGGGGGATCTGTATGGCTACACCTTC. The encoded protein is CASSLGQGDLYGYTF. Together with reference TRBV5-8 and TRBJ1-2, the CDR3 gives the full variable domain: EAGVTQSPTHLIKTRGQQATLRCSPISGHTSVYWYQQALGLGLQFLLWYDEGEERNRGNFPPRFSGRQFPNYSSELNVNALELEDSALYLCASSLGQGDLYGYTFGSGTRLTVV.

CDR3 in DNA: TGCAGCGTAATCGACAGGGAAGCCTACGAGCAGTACTTC. Translated, it gives CSVIDREAYEQYF. V usage is TRBV29-1 and J usage is TRBJ2-7; the match to TRBD1 covers 7 bases. V shed 6 bases and J 2 bases; nucleotides not matched to a gene: 7. Per the germline V gene, CDR1 is SQVTM and CDR2 is ANQGSEA. CDR3 size: 13 residues.

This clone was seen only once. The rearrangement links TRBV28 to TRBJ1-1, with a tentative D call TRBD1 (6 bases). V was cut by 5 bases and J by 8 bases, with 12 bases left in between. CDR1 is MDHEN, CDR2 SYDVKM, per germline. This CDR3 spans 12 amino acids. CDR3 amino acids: CASSPPGQEAFF. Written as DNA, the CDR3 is TGTGCCAGCAGTCCTCCGGGACAAGAAGCTTTCTTT.

CDR3 sequence reads: CASSPGGDQPQHF. DNA for the CDR3: TGTGCCAGCAGTCCAGGGGGAGATCAGCCCCAGCATTTT. The genes are TRBV6-1 and TRBJ1-5, with TRBD1 matching over 7 bases. J gave up 5 bases and V 5 bases, and 3 bases lay outside the gene matches. The V gene's germline CDR1 is MNHNS and CDR2 SASEGT. The CDR3 is 13 residues long.

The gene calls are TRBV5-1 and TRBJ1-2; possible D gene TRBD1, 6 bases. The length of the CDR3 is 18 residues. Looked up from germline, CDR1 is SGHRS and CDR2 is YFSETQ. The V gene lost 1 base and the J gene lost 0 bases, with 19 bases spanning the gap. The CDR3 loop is CASSLWGQGPPSNYGYTF. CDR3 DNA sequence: TGCGCCAGCAGCTTGTGGGGGCAGGGGCCGCCGTCTAACTATGGCTACACCTTC.

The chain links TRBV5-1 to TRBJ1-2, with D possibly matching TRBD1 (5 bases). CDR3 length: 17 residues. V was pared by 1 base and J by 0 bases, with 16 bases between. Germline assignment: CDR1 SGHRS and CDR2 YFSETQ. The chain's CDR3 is CASSLFQGNPPNYGYTF. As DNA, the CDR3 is TGCGCCAGCAGCTTGTTCCAGGGAAACCCTCCTAACTATGGCTACACCTTC.